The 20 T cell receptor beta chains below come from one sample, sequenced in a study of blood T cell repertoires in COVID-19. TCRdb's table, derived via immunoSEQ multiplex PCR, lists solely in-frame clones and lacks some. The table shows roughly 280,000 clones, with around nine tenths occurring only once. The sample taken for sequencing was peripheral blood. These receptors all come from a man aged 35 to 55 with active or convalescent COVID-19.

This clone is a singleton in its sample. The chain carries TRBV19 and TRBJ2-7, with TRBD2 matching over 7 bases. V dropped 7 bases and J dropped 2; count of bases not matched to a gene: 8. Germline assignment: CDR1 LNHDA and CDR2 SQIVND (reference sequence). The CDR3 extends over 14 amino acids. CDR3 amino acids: CASTPSGLTYEQYF. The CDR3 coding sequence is TGTGCCAGTACTCCTAGCGGCCTAACCTACGAGCAGTACTTC.

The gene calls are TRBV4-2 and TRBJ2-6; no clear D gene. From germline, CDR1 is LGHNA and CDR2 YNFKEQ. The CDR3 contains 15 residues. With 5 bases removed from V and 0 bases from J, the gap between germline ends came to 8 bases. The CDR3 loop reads CASSETSSGANVLTF. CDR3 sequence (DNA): TGTGCCAGCAGCGAAACAAGCTCTGGGGCCAACGTCCTGACTTTC.

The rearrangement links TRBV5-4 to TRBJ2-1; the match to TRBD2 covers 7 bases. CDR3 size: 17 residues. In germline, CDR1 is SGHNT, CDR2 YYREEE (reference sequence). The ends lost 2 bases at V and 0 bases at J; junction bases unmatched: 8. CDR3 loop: CASSFPQLAPSYNEQFF. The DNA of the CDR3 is TGTGCCAGCAGCTTCCCACAACTAGCGCCCTCCTACAATGAGCAGTTCTTC.

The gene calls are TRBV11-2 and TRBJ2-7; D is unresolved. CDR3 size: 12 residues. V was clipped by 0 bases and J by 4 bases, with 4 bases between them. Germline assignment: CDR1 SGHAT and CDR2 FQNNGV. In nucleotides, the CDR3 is TGTGCCAGCAGCTTAGAGTCGTACGAGCAGTACTTC. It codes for CASSLESYEQYF.

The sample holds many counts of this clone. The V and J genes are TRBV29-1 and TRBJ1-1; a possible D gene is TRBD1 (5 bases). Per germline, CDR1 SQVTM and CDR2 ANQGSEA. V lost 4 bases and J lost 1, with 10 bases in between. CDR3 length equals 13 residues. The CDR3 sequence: CSVALQGNTEAFF. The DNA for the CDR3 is TGCAGCGTTGCCCTCCAGGGGAACACTGAAGCTTTCTTT.

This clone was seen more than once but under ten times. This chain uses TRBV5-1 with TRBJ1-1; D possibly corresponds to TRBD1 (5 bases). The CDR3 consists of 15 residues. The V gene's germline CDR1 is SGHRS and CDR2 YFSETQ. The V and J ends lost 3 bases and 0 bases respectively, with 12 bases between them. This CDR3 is CASSSAGHLNTEAFF. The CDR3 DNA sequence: TGCGCCAGCAGCTCTGCCGGACACCTGAACACTGAAGCTTTCTTT.

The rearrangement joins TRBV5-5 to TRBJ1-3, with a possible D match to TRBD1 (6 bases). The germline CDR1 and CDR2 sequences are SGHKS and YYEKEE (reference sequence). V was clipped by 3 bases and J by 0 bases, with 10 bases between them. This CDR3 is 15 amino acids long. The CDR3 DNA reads TGTGCCAGCAGCTGGGGGGGCGACTCTGGAAACACCATATATTTT. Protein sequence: CASSWGGDSGNTIYF. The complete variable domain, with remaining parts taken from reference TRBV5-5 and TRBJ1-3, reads DAGVTQSPTHLIKTRGQQVTLRCSPISGHKSVSWYQQVLGQGPQFIFQYYEKEERGRGNFPDRFSARQFPNYSSELNVNALLLGDSALYLCASSWGGDSGNTIYFGEGSWLTVV.

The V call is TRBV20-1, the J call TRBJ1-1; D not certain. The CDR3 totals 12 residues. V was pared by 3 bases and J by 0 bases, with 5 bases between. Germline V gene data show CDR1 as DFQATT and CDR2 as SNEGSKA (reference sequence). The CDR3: CSASPMNTEAFF. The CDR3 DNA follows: TGCAGTGCTAGTCCTATGAACACTGAAGCTTTCTTT.

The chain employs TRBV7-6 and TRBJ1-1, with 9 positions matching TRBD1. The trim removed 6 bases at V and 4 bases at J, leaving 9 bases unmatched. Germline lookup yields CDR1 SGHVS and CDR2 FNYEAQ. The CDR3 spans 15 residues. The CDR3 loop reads CASRPRTGAGTEAFF. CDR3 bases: TGTGCCAGCAGACCTAGGACAGGGGCCGGCACTGAAGCTTTCTTT.

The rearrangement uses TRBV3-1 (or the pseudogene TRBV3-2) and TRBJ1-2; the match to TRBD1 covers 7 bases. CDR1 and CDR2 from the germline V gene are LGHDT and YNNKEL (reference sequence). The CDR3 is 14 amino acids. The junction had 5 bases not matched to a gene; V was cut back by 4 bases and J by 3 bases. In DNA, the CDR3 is TGTGCCAGCAGCCGAGGGGACAGTGACTATGGCTACACCTTC. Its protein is CASSRGDSDYGYTF.

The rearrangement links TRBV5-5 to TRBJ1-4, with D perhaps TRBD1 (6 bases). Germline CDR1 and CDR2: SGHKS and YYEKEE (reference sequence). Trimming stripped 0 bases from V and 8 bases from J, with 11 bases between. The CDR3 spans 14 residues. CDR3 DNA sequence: TGTGCCAGCAGCTTGGACAGGGCAGGAGAAAAACTGTTTTTT. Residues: CASSLDRAGEKLFF.

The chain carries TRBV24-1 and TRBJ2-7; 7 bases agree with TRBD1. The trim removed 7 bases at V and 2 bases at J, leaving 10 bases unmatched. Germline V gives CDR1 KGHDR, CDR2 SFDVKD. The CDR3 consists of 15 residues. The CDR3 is CATSPDRALTYEQYF. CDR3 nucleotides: TGTGCCACCAGCCCCGACAGGGCCCTCACCTACGAGCAGTACTTC.

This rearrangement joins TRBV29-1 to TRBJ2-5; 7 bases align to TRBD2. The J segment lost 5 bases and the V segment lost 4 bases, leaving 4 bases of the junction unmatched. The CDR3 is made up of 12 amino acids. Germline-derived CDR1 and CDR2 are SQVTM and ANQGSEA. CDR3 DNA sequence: TGCAGCGTTGTTGCCGGGGGGGAGACCCAGTACTTC. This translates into CSVVAGGETQYF.

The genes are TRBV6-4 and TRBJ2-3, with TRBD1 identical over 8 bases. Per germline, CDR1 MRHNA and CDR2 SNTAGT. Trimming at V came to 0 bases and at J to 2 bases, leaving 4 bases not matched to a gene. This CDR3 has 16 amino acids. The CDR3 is CASSDSWTGHTDTQYF. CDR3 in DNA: TGTGCCAGCAGTGACTCGTGGACAGGGCACACAGATACGCAGTATTTT.

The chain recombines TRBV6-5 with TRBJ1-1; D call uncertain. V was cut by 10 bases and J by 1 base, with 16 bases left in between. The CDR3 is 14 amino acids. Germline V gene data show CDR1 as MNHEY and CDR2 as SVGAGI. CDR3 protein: CATRYSGPNTEAFF. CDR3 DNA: TGTGCCACGCGGTACAGCGGACCGAACACTGAAGCTTTCTTT.

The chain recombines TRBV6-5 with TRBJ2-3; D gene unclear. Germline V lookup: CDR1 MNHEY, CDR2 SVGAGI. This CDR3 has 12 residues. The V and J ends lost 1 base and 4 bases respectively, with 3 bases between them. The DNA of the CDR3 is TGTGCCAGCAGTTACTTCTCAGATACGCAGTATTTT. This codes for CASSYFSDTQYF.

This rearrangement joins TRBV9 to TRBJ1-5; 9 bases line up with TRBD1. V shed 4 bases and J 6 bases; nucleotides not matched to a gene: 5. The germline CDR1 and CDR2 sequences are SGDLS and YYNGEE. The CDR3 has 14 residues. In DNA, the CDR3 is TGTGCCAGCAGCTCCGGGACAGGGATTCAGCCCCAGCATTTT. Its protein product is CASSSGTGIQPQHF.

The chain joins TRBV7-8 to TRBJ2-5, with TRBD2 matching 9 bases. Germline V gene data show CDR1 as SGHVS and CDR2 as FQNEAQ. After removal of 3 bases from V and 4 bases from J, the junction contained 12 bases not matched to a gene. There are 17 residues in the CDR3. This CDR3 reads CASSFAGLAGASETQYF. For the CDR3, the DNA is TGTGCCAGCAGCTTCGCCGGCTTAGCGGGAGCCTCAGAGACCCAGTACTTC.

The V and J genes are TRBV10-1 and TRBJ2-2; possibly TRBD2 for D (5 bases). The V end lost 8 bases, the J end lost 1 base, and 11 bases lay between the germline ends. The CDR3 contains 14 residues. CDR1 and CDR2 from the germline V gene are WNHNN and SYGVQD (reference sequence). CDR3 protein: CASQEDWNTGELFF. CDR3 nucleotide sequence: TGCGCCAGCCAGGAGGACTGGAACACCGGGGAGCTGTTTTTT.

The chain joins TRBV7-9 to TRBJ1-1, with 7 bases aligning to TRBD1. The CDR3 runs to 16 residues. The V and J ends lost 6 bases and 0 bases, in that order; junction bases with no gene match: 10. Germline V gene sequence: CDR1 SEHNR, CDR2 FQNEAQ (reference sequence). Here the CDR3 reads CASRLDRDFMNTEAFF. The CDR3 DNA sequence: TGTGCCAGCAGGCTCGACAGGGATTTCATGAACACTGAAGCTTTCTTT.